These T cell receptor beta chains were read from a single sample in a study of cytomegalovirus exposure and HLA in healthy donors. Here immunoSEQ multiplex PCR was the method, and the copy in TCRdb shows in-frame clones only, minus some. Found here are 100,000 to 150,000 clones, roughly nine tenths of them singletons; the top ten hold roughly 1.2%. Material for sequencing was PBMCs. All receptors come from a woman aged 18 to 35 in good health and CMV-seronegative. CDR3s leave out the opening cysteine and the closing phenylalanine or tryptophan. A clone size is listed for some rows: how often the clone was seen (once, few, many), or a class if it is expanded.

J: TRBJ1-4
V: TRBV6-5
size: -
CDR3: ASSRGGQGREKLF

J: TRBJ2-2
V: TRBV11-2
size: once
CDR3: ASSLRETGELF

J: TRBJ2-3
V: TRBV9
size: -
CDR3: ASSVDPRGRTDTQY

J: TRBJ1-3
V: TRBV7-9
size: -
CDR3: ASSLGHSGNTIY

J: TRBJ1-4
V: TRBV9
size: -
CDR3: ASSPQGAQGEKLF

J: TRBJ2-7
V: TRBV6-5
size: -
CDR3: ASSYSGEINEQY

J: TRBJ1-5
V: TRBV5-1
size: few
CDR3: ASSTGPGESQH

J: TRBJ1-1
V: TRBV27
size: -
CDR3: ASSLSNTWEAF

J: TRBJ1-3
V: TRBV5-1
size: -
CDR3: ASSLSGPGTGVGGNTIY

J: TRBJ1-2
V: TRBV6-5
size: few
CDR3: ASSTGYGYT

J: TRBJ2-3
V: TRBV2
size: -
CDR3: ASSDWRDTQY

J: TRBJ2-2
V: TRBV15
size: -
CDR3: ATSRDMTGFTGELF

J: TRBJ2-7
V: TRBV7-3
size: -
CDR3: ASSLYGGDPYEQY

J: TRBJ1-1
V: TRBV4-2
size: -
CDR3: ASSRFPPPKGSSQGYDTEAF

J: TRBJ2-1
V: TRBV11-2
size: -
CDR3: ASSRGFYNEQF

J: TRBJ2-5
V: TRBV14
size: -
CDR3: ASSQLTGGQETQY

J: TRBJ2-3
V: TRBV7-3
size: -
CDR3: ASSTRVSDTQY

J: TRBJ2-7
V: TRBV29-1
size: -
CDR3: SARDRVYEQY

J: TRBJ2-5
V: TRBV4-2
size: -
CDR3: ASSQEASGGLGTQY

J: TRBJ2-1
V: TRBV5-1
size: -
CDR3: ASSLTGTSANEQF

J: TRBJ2-2
V: TRBV7-6
size: -
CDR3: ASSFDRARTGELF

J: TRBJ1-1
V: TRBV29-1
size: once
CDR3: SVAVDRAKGAF

J: TRBJ1-6
V: TRBV6-1
size: -
CDR3: ASSSGQPGRSPLH

J: TRBJ2-5
V: TRBV2
size: -
CDR3: ASIDNQETQY

J: TRBJ2-7
V: TRBV6-1
size: few
CDR3: ASSDRGLWDEQY

J: TRBJ2-7
V: TRBV5-1
size: once
CDR3: ASSFWTGGYEQY

J: TRBJ2-7
V: TRBV19
size: few
CDR3: ASSVQGLAGLYEQY

J: TRBJ2-1
V: TRBV9
size: once
CDR3: ASSTSGTTNNEQF

J: TRBJ2-2
V: TRBV10-3
size: -
CDR3: ATLAGSVPGELF

J: TRBJ2-1
V: TRBV27
size: -
CDR3: ASRLFLNGGDNEQF

J: TRBJ1-1
V: TRBV10-3
size: -
CDR3: AISENSWGQGLGTEAF

J: TRBJ1-1
V: TRBV9
size: -
CDR3: ASSVVRAGEAF

J: TRBJ2-7
V: TRBV6-5
size: -
CDR3: ASSYSFGGLQY

J: TRBJ1-2
V: TRBV7-9
size: once
CDR3: ASRQSGVYGYT

J: TRBJ1-3
V: TRBV7-9
size: -
CDR3: ASSSGEFFSGNTIY

J: TRBJ1-1
V: TRBV23-1
size: -
CDR3: ASTNPGQGMAEAF

J: TRBJ2-3
V: TRBV19
size: -
CDR3: ASNQGRGAPDTQY

J: TRBJ1-2
V: TRBV5-6
size: few
CDR3: ASRDTGTANFGYT

J: TRBJ2-7
V: TRBV9
size: -
CDR3: ASSDRDRGAEQY

J: TRBJ1-1
V: TRBV7-3
size: -
CDR3: ASSFANSGGSTF

J: TRBJ1-3
V: TRBV19
size: -
CDR3: ASRTRGTVANTIY

J: TRBJ1-1
V: TRBV27
size: -
CDR3: ASSFFLGAEAF

J: TRBJ2-7
V: TRBV18
size: -
CDR3: ASSPSDRTQY

J: TRBJ2-3
V: TRBV7-9
size: -
CDR3: ASTLGLTDTQY

J: TRBJ1-1
V: TRBV25-1
size: -
CDR3: ASRWSNTEAF

J: TRBJ1-2
V: TRBV25-1
size: -
CDR3: ANSKSGTPGYGYT

J: TRBJ1-5
V: TRBV18
size: -
CDR3: ASSPTTGSNQPQH

J: TRBJ2-5
V: TRBV19
size: -
CDR3: ARRERTGGMETQY

J: TRBJ1-2
V: TRBV28
size: -
CDR3: ASSAGQGLYGYT

J: TRBJ2-7
V: TRBV7-2
size: -
CDR3: ASSSGEGMGYEQY

J: TRBJ1-1
V: TRBV10-3
size: -
CDR3: AISLGRRGGTEAF

J: TRBJ2-2
V: TRBV7-9
size: -
CDR3: ASTKQGLVTGELF

J: TRBJ2-5
V: TRBV19
size: -
CDR3: ASRQGGGQETQY

J: TRBJ1-4
V: TRBV29-1
size: -
CDR3: SVESGQGSEKLF

J: TRBJ1-4
V: TRBV15
size: -
CDR3: ATSSPRDSNEKLF

J: TRBJ2-1
V: TRBV11-2
size: -
CDR3: ASSSRSSGTMLGWNEQF

J: TRBJ1-1
V: TRBV18
size: -
CDR3: ASSVQGAMNTEAF

J: TRBJ2-1
V: TRBV2
size: -
CDR3: ASSPGTRYNEQF